This is a list of T cell receptor beta chains from one sample in a study of CD8 T cells in ankylosing spondylitis. TCRdb re-called the 5' RACE reads with MiXCR, one entry per CDR3 protein. The data contain 340,000 or so distinct CDR3 sequences, around 15% of them singletons. Sequencing was performed on blood, either unsorted or a sorted T cell fraction (not recorded which). These receptors all come from a male donor with ankylosing spondylitis or in good health (not recorded which). The CDR3 runs from the conserved cysteine through the conserved F or W. D genes are given only for firm matches. Clone sizes are given selectively: once, few, many, or a class where the clone is expanded.

clone_size | j_call | d_call | v_call | cdr3_aa | cdr3_nt
many | TRBJ1-1 | . | TRBV5-1 | CASSLDGGTEAFF | TGCGCCAGCAGCTTGGACGGAGGAACTGAAGCTTTCTTT
few | TRBJ2-5 | . | TRBV6-1 | CASSEEGAGRETQYF | TGTGCCAGCAGTGAAGAAGGGGCAGGGAGGGAGACCCAGTACTTC
. | TRBJ1-2 | . | TRBV20-1 | CSATDRNYGYTF | TGCAGTGCTACTGACAGAAACTATGGCTACACCTTC
. | TRBJ2-3 | TRBD2 | TRBV5-6 | CASSSRTSGGGTQYF | TGTGCCAGCAGCTCTCGGACTAGCGGGGGAGGTACGCAGTATTTT
few | TRBJ2-4 | . | TRBV29-1 | CSVETVAKNIQYF | TGCAGCGTTGAAACAGTAGCCAAAAACATTCAGTACTTC
. | TRBJ2-7 | TRBD1 | TRBV6-1 | CATHRGAWVEQYF | TGTGCCACACACAGGGGGGCTTGGGTCGAGCAGTACTTC
many | TRBJ1-1 | . | TRBV6-1 | CASSPTVTEAFF | TGTGCCAGCAGCCCCACAGTGACTGAAGCTTTCTTT
few | TRBJ1-1 | . | TRBV7-2 | CASSLSRGGTEAFF | TGTGCCAGCAGCTTATCGCGGGGCGGCACTGAAGCTTTCTTT
. | TRBJ1-2 | . | TRBV7-9 | CASSLGGETYGYTF | TGTGCCAGCAGCTTGGGGGGCGAAACTTATGGCTACACCTTC
few | TRBJ2-7 | . | TRBV20-1 | CSARSGTSSYEQYF | TGCAGTGCTAGATCCGGGACGTCCTCTTACGAGCAGTACTTC
few | TRBJ2-3 | TRBD2 | TRBV29-1 | CSVEGRVTDTQYF | TGCAGCGTTGAGGGGAGGGTCACAGATACGCAGTATTTT
. | TRBJ2-5 | TRBD2 | TRBV7-9 | CASSPGGLQETQYF | TGTGCCAGCAGCCCTGGGGGACTACAAGAGACCCAGTACTTC
. | TRBJ2-7 | . | TRBV5-6 | CASSLRVGGGYF | TGTGCCAGCAGCTTGAGGGTAGGGGGTGGGTACTTC
few | TRBJ1-5 | . | TRBV5-1 | CASSPGSPAGQPQHF | TGCGCCAGCAGCCCCGGCTCCCCCGCCGGTCAGCCCCAGCATTTT
many | TRBJ1-1 | . | TRBV12-3/TRBV12-4 | CASSYGSLFGSEAFF | TGTGCCAGCAGTTACGGGTCCCTTTTTGGGTCTGAAGCTTTCTTT
. | TRBJ2-5 | . | TRBV3-1 | CASSQLGQETQYF | TGTGCCAGCAGCCAGCTGGGCCAAGAGACCCAGTACTTC
few | TRBJ1-1 | . | TRBV10-3 | CAISGGGGENTEAFF | TGTGCCATCAGTGGTGGAGGGGGGGAGAACACTGAAGCTTTCTTT
few | TRBJ1-2 | . | TRBV2 | CASRRGRDGYTF | TGTGCCAGCAGGAGGGGGAGGGATGGCTACACCTTC
. | TRBJ1-1 | . | TRBV7-2 | CASSLLAGRAFF | TGTGCCAGCAGCTTATTGGCAGGGAGGGCTTTCTTT
many | TRBJ2-3 | . | TRBV5-1 | CASSQLRDTQYF | TGCGCCAGCAGCCAACTTAGAGATACGCAGTATTTT